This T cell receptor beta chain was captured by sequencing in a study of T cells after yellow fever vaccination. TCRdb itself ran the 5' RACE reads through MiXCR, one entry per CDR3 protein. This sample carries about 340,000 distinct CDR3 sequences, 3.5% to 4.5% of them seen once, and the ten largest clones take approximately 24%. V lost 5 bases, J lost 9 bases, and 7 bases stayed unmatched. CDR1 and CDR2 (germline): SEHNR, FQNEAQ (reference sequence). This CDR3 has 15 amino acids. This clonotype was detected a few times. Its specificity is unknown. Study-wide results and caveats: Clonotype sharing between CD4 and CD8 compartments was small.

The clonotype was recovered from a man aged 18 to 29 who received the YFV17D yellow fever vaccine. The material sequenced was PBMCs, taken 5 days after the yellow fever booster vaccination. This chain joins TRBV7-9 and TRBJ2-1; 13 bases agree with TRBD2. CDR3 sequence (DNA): TGTGCCAGCAGCCTCACTAGCGGGGGGGCCTTTGAGCAGTTCTTC. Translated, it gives CASSLTSGGAFEQFF.